One sample yielded the 13 T cell receptor beta chains listed below, sequenced in a study of T-cell memory formation after mild COVID-19. MiXCR, applied by TCRdb to the 5' RACE reads, yields one record per CDR3 protein. Among under 250,000 distinct CDR3 sequences listed, 15% to 19% were seen once. Sequenced input: PBMCs or a T cell subset sorted from them (not recorded which). The receptor set was obtained from an adult woman who had mild COVID-19 (a few samples of this study predate the infection). Cell type and time point are not known.

This clonotype has more than one count but fewer than ten. The CDR3: CASSLRTGALNTEAFF. The CDR3 DNA reads TGTGCCAGCAGTTTAAGGACAGGGGCTCTGAACACTGAAGCTTTCTTT. This chain uses TRBV12-3 or TRBV12-4 with TRBJ1-1; TRBD1 agrees at 9 bases. V was clipped by 2 bases and J by 0 bases; unmatched bases: 4. The CDR3 is 16 residues long.

The chain links TRBV10-3 to TRBJ2-2, with 7 bases matching TRBD2. Germline CDR1 and CDR2: ENHRY and SYGVKD. Germline trimming cut 4 bases from V and 3 bases from J; bases unmatched to any gene: 2. The CDR3 contains 14 residues. CDR3 protein: CAISGTRDTGELFF. The CDR3 DNA is TGTGCCATCAGTGGGACTAGAGACACCGGGGAGCTGTTTTTT.

This clonotype was seen a handful of times. This chain connects TRBV12-3 or TRBV12-4 to TRBJ2-4; a possible D gene is TRBD2 (7 bases). This CDR3 is built from 15 residues. V was pared by 6 bases and J by 4 bases, with 16 bases between. CDR3 in DNA: TGTGCCAGCAGCTCCACAGGGAGGGGGAAAAACATTCAGTACTTC. Its protein is CASSSTGRGKNIQYF.

This clonotype has just a few counts. The chain recombines TRBV7-9 with TRBJ2-3; D not resolved. Trimming took off 4 bases at V and 2 bases at J, with 10 bases between the two ends. The CDR3 covers 14 residues. Per the germline V gene, CDR1 is SEHNR and CDR2 is FQNEAQ (reference sequence). CDR3 sequence: CASSSEQFTDTQYF. CDR3 bases: TGTGCCAGCAGCTCCGAGCAGTTCACAGATACGCAGTATTTT.

The sample holds many counts of this clonotype. V is TRBV7-3 and J is TRBJ2-7, with D maybe TRBD1 (5 bases). The CDR3 totals 15 residues. Trimming cost V 2 bases and J 3 bases, with 14 bases left between them. In germline, CDR1 is SGHTA, CDR2 FQGTGA. The CDR3 sequence is CASSLSGNRDYEQYF. Here the CDR3 DNA reads TGTGCCAGCAGCTTATCAGGGAACCGAGACTACGAGCAGTACTTC.

This clonotype showed up just a few times. J is TRBJ2-5 and V is TRBV20-1; 8 bases are shared with TRBD1. Germline trimming cut 6 bases from V and 5 bases from J; bases unmatched to any gene: 11. The CDR3 runs to 14 residues. Germline V CDR1 and CDR2: DFQATT, SNEGSKA (reference sequence). The CDR3 coding sequence is TGCAGTGCCAATGATAGGACAGGGATGGAGACCCAGTACTTC. It is translated as CSANDRTGMETQYF.

The rearrangement links TRBV27 to TRBJ1-1; D call uncertain. The V gene lost 1 base and the J gene lost 7 bases, with 10 bases spanning the gap. CDR1 is MNHEY, CDR2 SMNVEV, per germline (reference sequence). This CDR3 is built from 13 residues. The CDR3: CASSLYLLGEAFF. CDR3 coding DNA: TGTGCCAGCAGTTTATACTTGTTGGGTGAAGCTTTCTTT.

This clonotype was seen only a few times. The chain recombines TRBV12-3 or TRBV12-4 with TRBJ2-1; 8 nucleotides align to TRBD2. The CDR3 extends over 17 amino acids. V gave up 2 bases and J gave up 5 bases; unmatched junction bases: 11. The CDR3 DNA follows: TGTGCCAGCAGTTTACTCTCAAGCGGGAGCCCTAACAATGAGCAGTTCTTC. Translation: CASSLLSSGSPNNEQFF.

In this sample, this clonotype turned up a few times. The chain is built from TRBV5-1 and TRBJ2-1; a possible D gene is TRBD2 (5 bases). The CDR3 is made up of 18 amino acids. The germline gives CDR1 SGHRS, CDR2 YFSETQ. Trimming took 0 bases from V and 0 from J, leaving 16 bases between them. CDR3 nucleotides: TGCGCCAGCAGCTTGGATAAGGTCCGGACTTCCTCCTACAATGAGCAGTTCTTC. It is translated as CASSLDKVRTSSYNEQFF.

The chain uses TRBV29-1 and TRBJ1-2; D unresolved. Looked up from germline, CDR1 is SQVTM and CDR2 is ANQGSEA. The length of the CDR3 is 13 residues. V dropped 0 bases and J dropped 7 bases, with 12 bases sitting between them. The CDR3 protein is CSVEDIRFTGYTF. Here the CDR3 DNA reads TGCAGCGTTGAAGATATTAGGTTTACTGGCTACACCTTC.

The rearrangement joins TRBV6-5 to TRBJ1-2, with D perhaps matching TRBD1 (5 bases). Germline lookup yields CDR1 MNHEY and CDR2 SVGAGI. Trimming removed 3 bases at V and 4 bases at J, with 24 bases between. The CDR3 is 18 amino acids. CDR3 bases: TGTGCCAGCAGTTATTCCCGGGGGAGAGGACCATCCTTCTATGGCTACACCTTC. The encoded protein is CASSYSRGRGPSFYGYTF.

This clonotype occurred a few times. The CDR3 reads CASSRTSGGPKETQYF. The CDR3 region has the DNA TGTGCCAGCAGCAGGACTAGCGGGGGGCCCAAAGAGACCCAGTACTTC. The chain links TRBV5-4 to TRBJ2-5; 14 nucleotides match TRBD2. Per the germline V gene, CDR1 is SGHNT and CDR2 is YYREEE (reference sequence). V lost 4 bases, J lost 3 bases, and 5 bases stayed unmatched. The CDR3 covers 16 residues.

This clonotype appeared many times. V and J are TRBV12-3 or TRBV12-4 and TRBJ2-1, with D maybe TRBD2 (7 bases). Trimming took 0 bases from V and 14 from J, leaving 17 bases between them. CDR3 length: 14 amino acids. The CDR3 DNA reads as TGTGCCAGCAGTTTAGCGCTCAATAAAGGGGGGGAGTTCTTC. This sequence encodes CASSLALNKGGEFF.